This entry is about one TCR beta chain. By sample share, this clonotype is medium-sized (0.01 to 0.1%). The target of this receptor is not known. Base qualities are not recorded, but no much larger clone differs from it by a single base. This entry is derived from a study of T cell repertoires in aging, cancer and after chemotherapy (dated by TCRdb to between 2018 and 2020). Regarding the complete study: Six donor age groups were covered, ranging from 30 or younger up to 70 or older, and each group contained at least three individuals. Control TCR repertoires from healthy donors were recorded over several months to years, and clear clonal overlap was observed across re-sampling. In total, the full dataset held about 8.8 million TCR reads. To examine immunoaging and T cell reconstitution after chemotherapy, the study profiled TCR beta repertoires in peripheral blood from healthy donors and cancer patients. The cohort comprised around 220 cancer patients, approximately 90 with hematological and fewer than 140 with solid cancers, plus 95 healthy donors as a reference group.

Overall study outcomes, separate from this receptor: In both cancer cohorts, median generation probability rose over the chemotherapy interval, which suggests that the repertoire was reconstituted through rebound thymic output. Declining TCR diversity with age in healthy donors was mainly explained by loss of richness; in cancer patients, loss of evenness also contributed. It was noted by the authors that conclusions about immunological memory after chemotherapy cannot be drawn from the repertoire data. Significantly lower blood TCR diversity and higher clonality were observed in untreated patients with hematological or solid cancers than in age-matched healthy donors.

Instead of sorted cells or RNA, genomic DNA extracted from peripheral blood served as the source for amplifying TCR beta rearrangements. The CDR3 numbers 15 residues from cysteine through phenylalanine. The only DNA kept is the CDR3, 45 bases in frame from the first base. At the junction V is shortened by 0 bases and J by 7 bases, with 13 bases in between. The germline V gene (reference sequence) gives CDR1 as LNHNV and CDR2 as YYDKDF. Rearranged TRB sequences spanning V, D and J segments were amplified by multiplex touch-down PCR using a mixed TRB-A/B primer pool. Two consecutive PCR reactions with Phusion HS II polymerase added Illumina adapters and sample indices to the amplicons. Amplicons were gel-purified with the NucleoSpin Gel and PCR Clean-up kit, then checked with Qubit and an Agilent 2100 Bioanalyzer. Sequencing of libraries was carried out on an Illumina MiSeq in 600-cycle, single-indexed, paired-end runs. Concerning the study's data processing: Processing of the TRB sequences was carried out with MiXCR versions 2.12 and 3.0.5. Each unique CDR3 nucleotide sequence was treated as one clone, and only productive sequences with two or more reads were kept. The repertoire metrics were Shannon diversity, evenness, clonality (calculated as one minus evenness), and diversity profiles parameterized by alpha from 0 to 5. The IGoR algorithm was used to calculate generation probabilities for clones in the paired samples taken before and after chemotherapy. Clones were called with MiXCR by TCRdb after fastp trimmed the public reads at Q25, and only in-frame beta chains were retained. Rows are combined by CDR3 protein, so each entry shows the most common genes and DNA. TCRdb's processing, not the authors', yielded these V and J calls. This sample comprises roughly 10,000 distinct CDR3 sequences, roughly 25% of them detected only once. The ten largest clones capture 1.5% to 2% of the sample.

The V and J genes are TRBV15 and TRBJ1-5, with TRBD1 tentatively as D gene (6 bases match). The sequence derives from a human donor in good health. Sequencing was carried out using blood. Here the CDR3 is given as CATSRDLTGSQPQHF. The nucleotide sequence reads TGTGCCACCAGCAGAGATTTGACAGGCAGCCAGCCCCAGCATTTT. Beyond the CDR3, the reference TRBV15 and TRBJ1-5 genes provide the residues; the full variable domain reads: DAMVIQNPRYQVTQFGKPVTLSCSQTLNHNVMYWYQQKSSQAPKLLFHYYDKDFNNEADTPDNFQSRRPNTSFCFLDIRSPGLGDTAMYLCATSRDLTGSQPQHFGDGTRLSIL.